The clone carrying this T cell receptor beta chain was seen only a few times. The CDR3 covers 15 residues. Trimming cost V 10 bases and J 6 bases; bases outside gene matches: 13. The germline CDR1 and CDR2 sequences are MDHEN and SYDVKM. This record belongs to a study of T cell repertoires in cytomegalovirus infection. Study background: Evidence of both CMV infection and a matching HLA type came from public TCR beta signatures.

TCRdb re-analysed the reads in MiXCR, keeping a single row per CDR3 protein. The table includes 450,000 to 600,000 distinct CDR3 sequences, roughly 12% detected once. Sample: PBMCs. This receptor was obtained from a human donor in good health (CMV status not recorded). Some clones in this sample may be carry-over from other donors' samples. The gene calls are TRBV28 and TRBJ2-2, with 8 bases identical to TRBD2. The CDR3 DNA is TGTGCCATACTCCGGGCGGGGGGTATCGCCGGGGAGCTGTTTTTT. Translation: CAILRAGGIAGELFF.